This T cell receptor (beta chain) was captured by sequencing in a study of T cell clonality in common variable immunodeficiency. Study observations and caveats: Links between repertoire features and CVID complications were heterogeneity-limited. Fewer deletions and N-nucleotide insertions were reportedly seen in common variable immunodeficiency TCR beta sequences.

Patients and controls were mostly of Caucasian heritage. Heparinized whole blood, about 5 to 8.5 ml, came from each donor. This clone was found many times. Its antigen remains unidentified. Measured with immunoSEQ multiplex PCR; TCRdb has only the in-frame clones, and not every one. Observed in the sample are about 81,000 clones, none of them singletons. The sample taken for sequencing was peripheral blood mononuclear cells. This TCR derives from a person between 18 and 75 years old in good health.

Incomplete CDR3 DNA: TGCGCCAGCAGTGAGTCAGGGTACCGTACTGAA. It encodes CASSESGYRTE. In full, the CDR3 is CASSESGYRTEAFF. The chain links TRBV10-1 to TRBJ1-1, with D unclear. The read finishes 3 residues shy of the CDR3 end, and the germline J gene is used to complete it. The CDR3 runs 14 residues. Germline loops: CDR1 WNHNN, CDR2 SYGVQD (reference sequence). V lost 0 bases and J 5 bases, leaving 10 bases between the germline ends.